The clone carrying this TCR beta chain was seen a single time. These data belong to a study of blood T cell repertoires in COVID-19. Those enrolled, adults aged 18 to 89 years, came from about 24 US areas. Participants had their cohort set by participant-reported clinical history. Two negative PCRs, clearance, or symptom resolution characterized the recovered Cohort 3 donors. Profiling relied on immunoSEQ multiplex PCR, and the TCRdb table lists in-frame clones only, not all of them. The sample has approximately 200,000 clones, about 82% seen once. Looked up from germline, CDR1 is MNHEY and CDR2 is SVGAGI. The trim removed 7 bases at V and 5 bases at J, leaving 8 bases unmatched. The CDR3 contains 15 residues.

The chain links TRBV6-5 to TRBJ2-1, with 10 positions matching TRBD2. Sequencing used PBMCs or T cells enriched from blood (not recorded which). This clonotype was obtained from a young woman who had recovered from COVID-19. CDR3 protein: CASTQLAGAHNEQFF. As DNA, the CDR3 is TGTGCCAGCACTCAGCTAGCGGGAGCCCACAATGAGCAGTTCTTC.